The clone carrying this T cell receptor beta chain was observed at least ten times. Its antigen is unknown. The source of the sample is a study of T cells after yellow fever vaccination. General study findings and limits: Primary-vaccination clones mostly resurfaced post-booster (nearly 97% CD4, approximately 89% CD8).

This CDR3 has 13 amino acids. Germline-derived CDR1 and CDR2 are WNHNN and SYGVQD (reference sequence). V gave up 3 bases and J gave up 5 bases, with 7 bases separating them. UMIs and a universal primer site were added when TCR cDNA was made by 5'RACE template switching. TCRdb recomputed calls from the 5' RACE reads with MiXCR, one row per CDR3 protein. The table records 150,000 to 200,000 distinct CDR3 sequences, over 7% of them present only once. The material sequenced was CD8+ T cells sorted from PBMCs, taken 45 days after the yellow fever booster vaccination. V gene TRBV10-1 combines with J gene TRBJ2-2; weak D call: TRBD2 (5 bases). The receptor was isolated from a man younger than 35 who received the YFV17D yellow fever vaccine. The CDR3 coding sequence is TGCGCCAGCAGTGATCCGGGAACCGGGGAGCTGTTTTTT. This translates into CASSDPGTGELFF.